A selection of T cell receptor beta chains follows, all from one sample in a study of blood T cell repertoires in COVID-19. Sequencing used immunoSEQ multiplex PCR; TCRdb keeps in-frame clones, though not all of them. The sample yields roughly 250,000 clones, 80% to 90% seen once. The source material was peripheral blood. The source is a middle-aged woman with acute or convalescent COVID-19. CDR3s include the opening cysteine and the closing phenylalanine or tryptophan. D genes are given only for firm matches. Size values are once, few and many counts, or a class for expanded clones, and some rows have none.

TRBV29-1	NA	NA	TRBJ2-3	TGCAGCGTTGGGCCCTCTAGCACAGATACGCAGTATTTT	CSVGPSSTDTQYF
TRBV6-5	NA	NA	TRBJ2-1	TGTGCCAGCAGCAACATGAACAGATACAATGAGCAGTTCTTC	CASSNMNRYNEQFF
TRBV3-1/TRBV3-2	NA	TRBD1	TRBJ1-2	TGTGCCAGCAGCCGACAGGGGGCTTCTCCACATGGCTACACCTTC	CASSRQGASPHGYTF
TRBV4-2	NA	NA	TRBJ1-6	TGTGCCAGCAACCACCTCGAGATCCATTATAATTCACCCCTCCACTTT	CASNHLEIHYNSPLHF
TRBV7-8	NA	NA	TRBJ2-1	TGTGCCAGCAGCCACAATAAAGCGGGCTCCTACAATGAGCAGTTCTTC	CASSHNKAGSYNEQFF
TRBV10-3	NA	TRBD1	TRBJ1-5	TGTGCCTCCTGGGACAGGGCTAAGGGTCAGCCCCAGCATTTT	CASWDRAKGQPQHF
TRBV2	NA	NA	TRBJ2-2	TGTGCCAGCTCGAGCACCGGGGAGCTGTTTTTT	CASSSTGELFF
TRBV9	NA	NA	TRBJ1-1	TGTGCCAGCAGCTCCGGAGGGAACACTGAAGCTTTCTTT	CASSSGGNTEAFF
TRBV15	NA	TRBD1	TRBJ1-4	TGTGCCAGCGCTGCGCCGGGACAGGGGCTGGTAAAACTGTTTTTT	CASAAPGQGLVKLFF
TRBV5-6	few	TRBD1	TRBJ1-1	TGTGCCAGCATCGGGACAGAGAACACTGAAGCTTTCTTT	CASIGTENTEAFF
TRBV6-5	once	NA	TRBJ1-1	TGTGCCAGCGTGAGGGTCCCGGTAGGCACTGAAGCTTTCTTT	CASVRVPVGTEAFF
TRBV3-1/TRBV3-2	NA	NA	TRBJ1-2	TGTGCCAGCAGCCAGGGACTCCTCAGGGGCTACACCTTC	CASSQGLLRGYTF
TRBV9	NA	TRBD1	TRBJ1-4	TGTGCCAGCAGCGCCGACAGGGTGGATGAAAAACTGTTTTTT	CASSADRVDEKLFF
TRBV29-1	NA	NA	TRBJ1-3	TGCAGCGCCCGAAGTACCACTTTCTCTGGAAACACCATATATTTT	CSARSTTFSGNTIYF